Each of the 19 T cell receptor beta chains below was sequenced from the same sample in a study of T cells in tuberculosis. Noted time point: new active TB diagnosis, blood taken before or within 7 days of starting treatment. Using immunoSEQ multiplex PCR, the repertoire was profiled, and TCRdb retains in-frame clones only, with some absent. The sample has about 35,000 clones; 87% are singletons. This specimen consisted of PBMCs, obtained at tuberculosis diagnosis. The receptors stem from an adult with tuberculosis.

The chain recombines TRBV4-2 with TRBJ2-5, with 7 nucleotides matching TRBD2. The V gene's germline CDR1 is LGHNA and CDR2 YNFKEQ. Trimming took 1 base from V and 3 from J; bases not matched to a gene: 2. This CDR3 comprises 14 residues. The CDR3 protein is CASSQAGREETQYF. In nucleotides, the CDR3 is TGTGCCAGCAGCCAAGCTGGGAGGGAAGAGACCCAGTACTTC.

J is TRBJ2-7 and V is TRBV5-6; the match to TRBD1 covers 7 bases. CDR1 and CDR2 from the germline V gene are SGHDT and YYEEEE. V shed 3 bases and J 7 bases; nucleotides not matched to a gene: 16. This CDR3 has 16 amino acids. For the CDR3, the DNA is TGTGCCAGCAGCTCTCCACCCGGGACAGCTCCCTCTGAGCAGTACTTC. Translated: CASSSPPGTAPSEQYF.

The chain recombines TRBV5-1 with TRBJ1-2; 7 bases match TRBD1. CDR1 is SGHRS and CDR2 is YFSETQ in the germline V gene. The CDR3 spans 13 residues. Trimming at V came to 3 bases and at J to 3 bases, leaving 2 bases not matched to a gene. In DNA, the CDR3 is TGCGCCAGCAGCTGGACAGGCGACTATGGCTACACCTTC. Translation gives CASSWTGDYGYTF.

The rearrangement links TRBV30 to TRBJ2-5; 11 bases are shared with TRBD2. This CDR3 has 16 residues. Germline V gives CDR1 GTSNPN, CDR2 SVGIG (reference sequence). With V trimmed by 1 base and J by 5 bases, 9 bases remained unmatched. The CDR3 loop is CAWSEKLAGGVETQYF. CDR3 coding DNA: TGTGCCTGGAGTGAAAAGCTAGCGGGAGGTGTGGAGACCCAGTACTTC.

The sample holds a few counts of this clone. The rearrangement links TRBV27 to TRBJ2-7, with D perhaps matching TRBD1 (6 bases). The germline V gene encodes CDR1 MNHEY and CDR2 SMNVEV (reference sequence). Trimming stripped 6 bases from V and 1 base from J, with 16 bases between. The CDR3 is 15 residues long. CDR3 sequence (DNA): TGTGCCAGCAGCTTGGGGGCGACTGTTTCCTACGAGCAGTACTTC. This translates into CASSLGATVSYEQYF.

Only one count was recorded for this clone. V usage is TRBV11-2 and J usage is TRBJ1-5; no definite D call. From germline, CDR1 is SGHAT and CDR2 FQNNGV. V was trimmed by 3 bases and J by 4 bases, leaving 10 bases between them. The CDR3 loop spans 14 amino acids. CDR3: CASSFDGGNQPQHF. CDR3 bases: TGTGCCAGCAGCTTTGATGGAGGGAATCAGCCCCAGCATTTT.

This rearrangement joins TRBV10-1 to TRBJ2-1, with 8 bases that match TRBD2. Germline V gives CDR1 WNHNN, CDR2 SYGVQD (reference sequence). The junction had 5 bases not matched to a gene; V was cut back by 3 bases and J by 4 bases. The CDR3 spans 15 residues. CDR3 region: CASSDGASGYNEQFF. The CDR3 nucleotides read TGCGCCAGCAGTGATGGGGCTAGCGGGTACAATGAGCAGTTCTTC.

The V gene is TRBV28, the J gene TRBJ1-1, with a possible D match to TRBD1 (6 bases). The germline V gene encodes CDR1 MDHEN and CDR2 SYDVKM. Deletions cut 6 bases from V and 1 base from J, with 15 bases between. This CDR3 has 15 residues. CDR3 amino acids: CASRHSGVTNTEAFF. Here the CDR3 DNA reads TGTGCCAGCAGACATTCAGGGGTTACGAACACTGAAGCTTTCTTT.

This rearrangement joins TRBV10-2 to TRBJ1-1; possible D gene TRBD1, 5 bases. This CDR3 is built from 14 residues. The V gene lost 0 bases and the J gene lost 6 bases, with 11 bases spanning the gap. Germline V gives CDR1 WSHSY, CDR2 SAAADI. The CDR3: CASSESPGISEAFF. CDR3 DNA: TGCGCCAGCAGTGAGTCGCCAGGGATTTCTGAAGCTTTCTTT.

The rearrangement joins TRBV19 to TRBJ1-1; D may be TRBD1 (5 bases). The CDR3 is 15 amino acids. Per the germline V gene, CDR1 is LNHDA and CDR2 is SQIVND (reference sequence). V lost 3 bases, J lost 6 bases, and 17 bases lay in between. The CDR3 coding sequence is TGTGCCAGTAGTATCCGCCACGGCCGGGGGGCTGAAGCTTTCTTT. This translates into CASSIRHGRGAEAFF.

The J gene is TRBJ1-1, the V gene TRBV9; 9 nucleotides line up with TRBD1. V dropped 3 bases and J dropped 4; count of bases not matched to a gene: 7. The CDR3 runs to 15 residues. CDR1 and CDR2 from the germline V gene are SGDLS and YYNGEE. In DNA, the CDR3 is TGTGCCAGCAGCGCTTTTACAGGGGGCGGCACTGAAGCTTTCTTT. It encodes CASSAFTGGGTEAFF.

The chain employs TRBV23-1 and TRBJ1-2; D might be TRBD1 (6 bases). TRBV23-1 belongs to the ORF category, with a function that is uncertain. There are 13 residues in the CDR3. Trimming removed 2 bases from V and 6 bases from J, with 10 bases in between. The CDR3 DNA sequence: TGCGCCAGCAGTCAAAAAAGACAGGATGGCTACACCTTC. Its translation: CASSQKRQDGYTF.

The chain combines TRBV10-1 with TRBJ2-1; 9 nucleotides agree with TRBD2. After removal of 4 bases from V and 6 bases from J, the junction contained 7 bases not matched to a gene. Germline V gene sequence: CDR1 WNHNN, CDR2 SYGVQD (reference sequence). The CDR3 is made up of 15 amino acids. The chain's CDR3 is CASSAIAGVGNEQFF. The CDR3 DNA sequence: TGCGCCAGCAGTGCGATAGCGGGAGTTGGCAATGAGCAGTTCTTC.

About this clone itself: Other DNA variants within this sample encode the same CDR3. The gene calls are TRBV2 and TRBJ2-5; D not resolved. CDR1 and CDR2 (germline): SNHLY, FYNNEI. The CDR3 sequence is 13 residues long. V was shortened by 4 bases and J by 3 bases, with 9 bases between the two germline ends. CDR3 nucleotides: TGTGCCAGCAGTGTGTTACGGGAAGAGACCCAGTACTTC. It is translated as CASSVLREETQYF.

This sequence joins TRBV6-5 and TRBJ2-5; TRBD1 matches at 8 bases. The junction had 6 bases not matched to a gene; V was cut back by 6 bases and J by 3 bases. The CDR3 loop spans 14 amino acids. Germline V gene sequence: CDR1 MNHEY, CDR2 SVGAGI. CDR3 coding DNA: TGTGCCAGCAGGTCAGGGGGCGAAGAAGAGACCCAGTACTTC. Translated: CASRSGGEEETQYF.

CDR3 bases: TGTGCCAGCAGCGCTGGCGGGACGTTTGTAACAGATACGCAGTATTTT. Protein product: CASSAGGTFVTDTQYF. The chain has TRBV9 and TRBJ2-3, with a possible D match to TRBD2 (6 bases). This CDR3 has 16 amino acids. The germline V gene has CDR1 SGDLS and CDR2 YYNGEE. The V gene lost 3 bases and the J gene lost 3 bases, with 17 bases spanning the gap.

The chain recombines TRBV29-1 with TRBJ2-7, with D uncertain. The CDR3 is 16 residues long. Deletions cut 7 bases from V and 2 bases from J, with 24 bases between. The germline V gene encodes CDR1 SQVTM and CDR2 ANQGSEA. This CDR3 is CSARGWLKDLTYEQYF. The CDR3 bases are TGCAGCGCTAGAGGTTGGCTCAAAGACCTTACCTACGAGCAGTACTTC.

CDR3 bases: TGTGCCTGGAGTGTGTCAGGGGAGACCCAGTACTTC. Amino acids: CAWSVSGETQYF. The chain uses TRBV30 and TRBJ2-5; possibly TRBD1 for D (5 bases). The germline V and J ends were trimmed by 0 bases and 5 bases, with 7 bases remaining between them. The CDR3 extends over 12 amino acids. CDR1 and CDR2 (germline): GTSNPN, SVGIG (reference sequence).

The chain has TRBV6-5 and TRBJ1-1, with D unclear. Trimming pared 6 bases from V and 4 bases from J, leaving 9 bases between. This CDR3 contains 12 residues. Germline V gives CDR1 MNHEY, CDR2 SVGAGI. CDR3 in DNA: TGTGCCAGCAGCCAGAGAGGCACTGAAGCTTTCTTT. Amino acids: CASSQRGTEAFF.